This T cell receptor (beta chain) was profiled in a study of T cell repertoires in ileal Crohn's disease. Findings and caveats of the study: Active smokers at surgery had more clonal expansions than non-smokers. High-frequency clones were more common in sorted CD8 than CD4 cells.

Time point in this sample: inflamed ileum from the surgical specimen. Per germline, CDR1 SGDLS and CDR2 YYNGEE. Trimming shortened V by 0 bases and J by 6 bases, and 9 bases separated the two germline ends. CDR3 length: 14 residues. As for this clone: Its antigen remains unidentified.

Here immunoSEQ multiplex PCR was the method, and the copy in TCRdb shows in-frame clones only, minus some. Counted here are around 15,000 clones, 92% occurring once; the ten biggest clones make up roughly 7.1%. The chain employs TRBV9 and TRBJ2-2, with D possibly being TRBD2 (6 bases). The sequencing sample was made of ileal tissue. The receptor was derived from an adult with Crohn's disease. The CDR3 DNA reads TGTGCCAGCAGCGTAGAAGGAGGGGCCGGGGAGCTGTTTTTT. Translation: CASSVEGGAGELFF.